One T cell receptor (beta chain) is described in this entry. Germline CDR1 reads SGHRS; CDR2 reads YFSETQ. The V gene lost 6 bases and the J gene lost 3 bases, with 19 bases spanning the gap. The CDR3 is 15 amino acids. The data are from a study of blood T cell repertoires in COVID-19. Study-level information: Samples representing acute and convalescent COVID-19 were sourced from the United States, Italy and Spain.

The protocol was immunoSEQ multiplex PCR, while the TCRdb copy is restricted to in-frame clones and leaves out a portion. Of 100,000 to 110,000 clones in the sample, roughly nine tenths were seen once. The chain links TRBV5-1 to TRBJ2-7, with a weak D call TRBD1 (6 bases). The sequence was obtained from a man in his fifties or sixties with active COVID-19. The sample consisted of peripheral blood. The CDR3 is CASTWGRGRRYEQYF. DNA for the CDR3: TGCGCCAGCACTTGGGGGCGCGGCCGACGCTACGAGCAGTACTTC.